This TCR beta chain comes out of a study of blood T cell repertoires in COVID-19. Looking at the study overall: T cells, B-cell-depleted T cells, or PBMCs supplied cDNA or gDNA.

The CDR3 is 17 amino acids. CDR1 and CDR2 from the germline V gene are SGHNT and YYREEE (reference sequence). Unmatched junction bases numbered 8, after V lost 5 bases and J lost 2 bases. Assay: immunoSEQ multiplex PCR; the TCRdb copy retains only in-frame clones and omits some. Among 77,000 or so clones listed, over 85% were seen once. The clonotype was recovered from a man aged 45 to 65 with active COVID-19. The chain recombines TRBV5-4 with TRBJ2-6; 9 nucleotides agree with TRBD2. Input material: peripheral blood. The CDR3 spells CASSPGAGGAGANVLTF. CDR3 nucleotides: TGTGCCAGCAGTCCGGGAGCGGGGGGAGCTGGGGCCAACGTCCTGACTTTC.